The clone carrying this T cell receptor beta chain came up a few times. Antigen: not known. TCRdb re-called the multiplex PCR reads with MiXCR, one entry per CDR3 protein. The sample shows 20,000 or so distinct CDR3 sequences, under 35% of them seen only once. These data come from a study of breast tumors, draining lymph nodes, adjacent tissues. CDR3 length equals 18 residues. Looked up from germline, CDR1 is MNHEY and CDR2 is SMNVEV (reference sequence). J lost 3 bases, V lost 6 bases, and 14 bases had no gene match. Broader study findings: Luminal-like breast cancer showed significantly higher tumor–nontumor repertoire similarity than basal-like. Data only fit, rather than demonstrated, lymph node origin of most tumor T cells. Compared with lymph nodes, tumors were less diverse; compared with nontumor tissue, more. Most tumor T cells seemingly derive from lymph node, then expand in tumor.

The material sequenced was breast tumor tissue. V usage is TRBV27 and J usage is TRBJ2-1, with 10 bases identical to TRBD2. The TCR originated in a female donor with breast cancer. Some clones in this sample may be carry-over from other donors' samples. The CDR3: CASRTLLAGEHHYNEQFF. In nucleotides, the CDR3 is TGTGCCAGCAGGACCCTCCTAGCGGGAGAGCACCACTACAATGAGCAGTTCTTC.